This entry lists 10 T cell receptor beta chains sequenced from one sample in a study of technical replicates of blood from a handful of donors. TCRdb's copy holds only in-frame clones and misses some; the assay was immunoSEQ multiplex PCR. The table has about 71,000 clones, roughly 92% seen once; the top ten hold 0.4% to 0.5%. The sequenced sample was T cells isolated from PBMCs. All receptors come from a human donor in good health.

This clone was observed once. The genes are TRBV25-1 and TRBJ1-1; the D is unclear. V was pared by 7 bases and J by 6 bases, with 18 bases between. CDR1 and CDR2 (germline): MGHDK, SYGVNS. This CDR3 is 14 amino acids long. In nucleotides, the CDR3 is TGTGCCAGCACCTCGCCGGGGTGGCTGGCTGAAGCTTTCTTT. Translation gives CASTSPGWLAEAFF. Complete variable domain (other parts from reference TRBV25-1 and TRBJ1-1): EADIYQTPRYLVIGTGKKITLECSQTMGHDKMYWYQQDPGMELHLIHYSYGVNSTEKGDLSSESTVSRIRTEHFPLTLESARPSHTSQYLCASTSPGWLAEAFFGQGTRLTVV.

The rearrangement joins TRBV10-3 to TRBJ2-7; 10 bases align to TRBD2. Trimming took 3 bases from V and 3 from J; bases not matched to a gene: 14. Germline V gene lookup returns CDR1 ENHRY and CDR2 SYGVKD. The length of the CDR3 is 18 residues. CDR3 in DNA: TGTGCCATCAGTGAAGGGCTAGCGGGAGTCAAACGGGGCTACGAGCAGTACTTC. It yields the protein CAISEGLAGVKRGYEQYF.

The J gene is TRBJ2-7, the V gene TRBV27, with TRBD1 as a possible D gene (6 bases). The CDR3 consists of 13 residues. Trimming took off 6 bases at V and 5 bases at J, with 14 bases between the two ends. Germline V gives CDR1 MNHEY, CDR2 SMNVEV (reference sequence). The CDR3 protein is CASRGTQRNEQYF. CDR3 coding DNA: TGTGCCAGCAGAGGGACACAAAGGAACGAGCAGTACTTC.

This clone was observed once. The rearrangement uses TRBV28 and TRBJ2-7; 9 bases are a match to TRBD1. The CDR3 has 13 amino acids. With 7 bases clipped from V and 6 bases from J, the junction kept 7 bases outside the gene matches. CDR1 is MDHEN, CDR2 SYDVKM, per germline. The CDR3 reads CASTPGTGPEQYF. The CDR3 DNA follows: TGTGCCAGCACCCCCGGGACAGGGCCCGAGCAGTACTTC.

This clone appeared a single time. This rearrangement joins TRBV21-1 to TRBJ2-7; the table assigns TRBD1, which was not confirmed against the DNA. TRBV21-1 is a recognized pseudogene. The CDR3 has 14 residues. CDR3 sequence reads: CASSNNRGLCEQYF. CDR3 DNA sequence: TGTGCCAGCAGCAATAACAGGGGCCTTTGCGAGCAGTACTTC.

This sequence joins TRBV6-5 and TRBJ2-3; tentatively, D is TRBD2 (5 bases). CDR1 is MNHEY and CDR2 is SVGAGI in the germline V gene. V was shortened by 7 bases and J by 3 bases, with 14 bases between the two germline ends. CDR3 length: 14 amino acids. This CDR3 reads CASKEGLATDTQYF. The CDR3 DNA follows: TGTGCCAGCAAAGAGGGATTAGCGACAGATACGCAGTATTTT.

V usage is TRBV5-4 and J usage is TRBJ2-5, with 8 positions matching TRBD2. Germline V gene data show CDR1 as SGHNT and CDR2 as YYREEE (reference sequence). Unmatched junction bases numbered 1, after V lost 2 bases and J lost 7 bases. This CDR3 comprises 12 residues. The CDR3 protein is CASSFGRGTQYF. CDR3 nucleotides: TGTGCCAGCAGCTTCGGGAGGGGGACCCAGTACTTC.

This clone was seen a single time. The chain combines TRBV5-1 with TRBJ2-7; 11 bases agree with TRBD2. Trimming removed 4 bases from V and 5 bases from J; junction bases left unmatched: 14. Germline CDR1 reads SGHRS; CDR2 reads YFSETQ. This CDR3 spans 17 amino acids. CDR3 in amino acids: CASSPGDSGRVVNEQYF. CDR3 nucleotide sequence: TGCGCCAGCAGCCCAGGAGATAGCGGGAGGGTCGTCAACGAGCAGTACTTC.

The CDR3 protein is CATSQITGELFF. CDR3 bases: TGTGCCACCAGTCAAATCACCGGGGAGCTGTTTTTT. The V call is TRBV15, the J call TRBJ2-2; no clear D gene. V shed 6 bases and J shed 4 bases, with 6 bases lying between them. This CDR3 region has 12 residues. Germline CDR1 and CDR2: LNHNV and YYDKDF (reference sequence).

In its sample, this clone was seen once. The V and J genes are TRBV7-3 and TRBJ2-5; TRBD1 agrees at 9 bases. The germline V gene has CDR1 SGHTA and CDR2 FQGTGA. J lost 1 base, V lost 5 bases, and 8 bases had no gene match. This CDR3 spans 16 amino acids. The CDR3 region has the DNA TGTGCCAGCAGCCGGGGACAGGGTAATGGCCAAGAGACCCAGTACTTC. Protein sequence: CASSRGQGNGQETQYF.